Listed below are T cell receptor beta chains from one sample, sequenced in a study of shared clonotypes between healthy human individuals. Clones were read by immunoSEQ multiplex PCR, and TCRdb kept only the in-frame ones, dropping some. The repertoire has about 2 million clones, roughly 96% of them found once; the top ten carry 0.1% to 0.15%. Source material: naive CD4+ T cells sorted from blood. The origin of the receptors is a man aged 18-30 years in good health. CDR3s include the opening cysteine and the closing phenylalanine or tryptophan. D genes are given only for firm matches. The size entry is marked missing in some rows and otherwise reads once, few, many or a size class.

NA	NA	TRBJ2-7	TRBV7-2	TGTGCCAGCAGCCTAACGCGGGGACTCTCCGAGCAGTACTTC	CASSLTRGLSEQYF
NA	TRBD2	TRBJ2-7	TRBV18	TGTGCCAGCTCACCGACTAGCGGATCTCTTTACGAGCAGTACTTC	CASSPTSGSLYEQYF
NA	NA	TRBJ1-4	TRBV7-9	TGTGCCAGCAGCTTCGAGGGCCGGATCTCTAATGAAAAACTGTTTTTT	CASSFEGRISNEKLFF
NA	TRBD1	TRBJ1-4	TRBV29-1	TGCAGCGTTGCTTCCACAGGGGACAAACTGTTTTTT	CSVASTGDKLFF
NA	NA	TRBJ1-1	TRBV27	TGTGCCAGCAGTATATGGGGGGACACTGAAGCTTTCTTT	CASSIWGDTEAFF
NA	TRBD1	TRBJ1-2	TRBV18	TGTGCCAGCTCACCTCGACAGGGCCCGCTTCCTAACTATGGCTACACCTTC	CASSPRQGPLPNYGYTF
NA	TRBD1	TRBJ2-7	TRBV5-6	TGTGCCAGCAGCGACAGGGGATCCCCCCTAGTGGGTGAGCAGTACTTC	CASSDRGSPLVGEQYF
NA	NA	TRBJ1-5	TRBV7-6	TGTGCCAGCAGCTTGGGACCTCATCAGCCCCAGCATTTT	CASSLGPHQPQHF
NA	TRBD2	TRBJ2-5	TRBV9	TGTGCCAGCAGCGTAGGGACTAGCGGGACTGTCGAGACCCAGTACTTC	CASSVGTSGTVETQYF
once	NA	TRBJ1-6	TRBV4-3	TGCGCCAGCAGCCAAGAGACCGGGTTTGGTTCACCCCTCCACTTT	CASSQETGFGSPLHF
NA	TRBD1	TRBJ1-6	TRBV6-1	TGTGCCAGCAGTGAACGGGGGACAGGGAGCTCCTATAATTCACCCCTCCACTTT	CASSERGTGSSYNSPLHF
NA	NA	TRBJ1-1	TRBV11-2	TGTGCCAGCAGCTCCTCAGGGTCAGGCCCCCATTCCCAAAACACTGAAGCTTTCTTT	CASSSSGSGPHSQNTEAFF
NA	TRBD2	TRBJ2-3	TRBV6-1	TGTGCCAGCAGTGAAGGGGGGGGAATCACAGATACGCAGTATTTT	CASSEGGGITDTQYF
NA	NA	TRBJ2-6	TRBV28	TGTGCCAGCAGCCCCTCTGCGGGGGCCAACGTCCTGACTTTC	CASSPSAGANVLTF
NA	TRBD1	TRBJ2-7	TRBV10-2	TGCGCCAGCCAGACAGGGATGGGGTCCTACGAGCAGTACTTC	CASQTGMGSYEQYF
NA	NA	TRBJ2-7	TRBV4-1	TGCGCCAGCAGCCGGAGCACAGGGACGGAGGAGTACTTC	CASSRSTGTEEYF
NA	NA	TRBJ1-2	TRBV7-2	TGTGCCAGCAGCTCCTACAGGGATCCCTATGGCTACACCTTC	CASSSYRDPYGYTF
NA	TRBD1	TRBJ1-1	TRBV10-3	TGTGCCATCAGTGACTCACAGGGGCGGACTGAAGCTTTCTTT	CAISDSQGRTEAFF
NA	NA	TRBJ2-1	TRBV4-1	TGCGCCAGCAGCCGTATAGTACTGAATGAGCAGTTCTTC	CASSRIVLNEQFF
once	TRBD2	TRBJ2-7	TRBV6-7	TGTGCCAGCAGTTACCGTACAGGACGGGAGGGCCCCCTGGCCTACGAGCAGTACTTC	CASSYRTGREGPLAYEQYF
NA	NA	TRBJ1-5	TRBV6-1	TGTGCCAGCAGTGAAGTGGCTATGGGCAATCAGCCCCAGCATTTT	CASSEVAMGNQPQHF
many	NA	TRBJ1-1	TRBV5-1	TGCGCCAGCAGCGCCGGACAGAACACTGAAGCTTTCTTT	CASSAGQNTEAFF
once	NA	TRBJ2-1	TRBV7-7	TGTGCTAGCAGCTTAGGGGAGGTTAAGGACAATGAGCAGTTCTTC	CASSLGEVKDNEQFF
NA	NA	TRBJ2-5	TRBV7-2	TGTGCCAGCACCCGCCAAGAGACCCAGTACTTC	CASTRQETQYF
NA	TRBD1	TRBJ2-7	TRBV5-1	TGCGCCAGCAGCCCTAATTTAGGGACAGGGTCCTACGAGCAGTACTTC	CASSPNLGTGSYEQYF
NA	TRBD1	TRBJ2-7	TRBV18	TGTGCCAGCTCCCCAAGGGACAGGGTCACCTACGAGCAGTACTTC	CASSPRDRVTYEQYF
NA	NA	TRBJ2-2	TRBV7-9	TGTGCCAGCATCCAAGGGGACCCGAGGGTCACCGGGGAGCTGTTTTTT	CASIQGDPRVTGELFF
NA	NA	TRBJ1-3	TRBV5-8	TGTGCCAGCATAACGACGGGAAACACCATATATTTT	CASITTGNTIYF
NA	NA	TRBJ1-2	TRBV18	TGTGCCAGCTCACCACAGGGGAGACAGCGCTATGGCTACACCTTC	CASSPQGRQRYGYTF
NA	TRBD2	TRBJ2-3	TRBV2	TGTGCCAGCACCCTACGGCGGGAGGTAGATACGCAGTATTTT	CASTLRREVDTQYF
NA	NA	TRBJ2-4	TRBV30	TGTGCCTGGAGTGTGGGGGGTAGCAAAAACATTCAGTACTTC	CAWSVGGSKNIQYF
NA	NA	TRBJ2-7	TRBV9	TGTGCCAGCAGCGCCACAGGGCTCGAGCAGTACTTC	CASSATGLEQYF
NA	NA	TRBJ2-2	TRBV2	TGTGCCAGCAGTGTATCAGGGGGGCCCACCGGGGAGCTGTTTTTT	CASSVSGGPTGELFF
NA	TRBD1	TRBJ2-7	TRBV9	TGTGCCAGCAGCGTCCTAGGGGACAGCTCCTACGAGCAGTACTTC	CASSVLGDSSYEQYF
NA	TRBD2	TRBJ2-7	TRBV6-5	TGTGCCAGCAGTTACGCGCGGGGGAGCTCCTACGAGCAGTACTTC	CASSYARGSSYEQYF
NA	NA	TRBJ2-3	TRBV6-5	TGTGCCAGCAGTTACCCAGGCACAGATACGCAGTATTTT	CASSYPGTDTQYF
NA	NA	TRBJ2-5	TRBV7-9	TGTGCCAGCACCAGAACACCTCAAGAGACCCAGTACTTC	CASTRTPQETQYF
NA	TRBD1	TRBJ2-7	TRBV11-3	TGTGCCAGCAGTAGACAGGGGCGTTCCTACGAGCAGTACTTC	CASSRQGRSYEQYF
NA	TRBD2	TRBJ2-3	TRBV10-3	TGTGCCATCAGTGAGCCACGGGGGGGCCCAGATACGCAGTATTTT	CAISEPRGGPDTQYF
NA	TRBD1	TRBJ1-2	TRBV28	TGTGCCAGCAGTACACACTCCGGGACAGGGGCGAATAAGGGCTACACCTTC	CASSTHSGTGANKGYTF
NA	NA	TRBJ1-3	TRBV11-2	TGTGCCAGCCGCGGGACACCCGTAATCACCATATATTTT	CASRGTPVITIYF
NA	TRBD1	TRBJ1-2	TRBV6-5	TGTGCCAGCAGTCTCGACAGGGTTAACTATGGCTACACCTTC	CASSLDRVNYGYTF
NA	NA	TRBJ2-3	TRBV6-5	TGTGCCAGCAAAAGCAGGATCGCTAGCACAGATACGCAGTATTTT	CASKSRIASTDTQYF
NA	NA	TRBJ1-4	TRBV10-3	TGTGCCATCAGTCTGACAGCTAATGAAAAACTGTTTTTT	CAISLTANEKLFF
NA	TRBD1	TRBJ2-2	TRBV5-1	TGCGCCAGCAGCTTGCAGGGGGCTCCGAACACCGGGGAGCTGTTTTTT	CASSLQGAPNTGELFF
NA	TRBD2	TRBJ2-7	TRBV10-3	TGTGGAACAGGACTAGAACCCTCCTACGAGCAGTACTTC	CGTGLEPSYEQYF
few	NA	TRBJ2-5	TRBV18	TGTGCCAGCTCACCACGGTCTCAAGAGACCCAGTACTTC	CASSPRSQETQYF
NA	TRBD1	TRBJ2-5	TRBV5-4	TGTGCCAGCAGCGGGACAGGTCAAGAGACCCAGTACTTC	CASSGTGQETQYF
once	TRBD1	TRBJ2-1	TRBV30	TGTGCCTGGAGTCACGGACAGGGGGCGAGGGATGAGCAGTTCTTC	CAWSHGQGARDEQFF
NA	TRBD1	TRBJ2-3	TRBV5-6	TGTGCCAGCAGCCTGGGACAGGCGATCACAGATACGCAGTATTTT	CASSLGQAITDTQYF
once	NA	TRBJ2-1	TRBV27	TGTGCCAGCACCACCTACACCCAGACAGTTAGAACTAATGAGCAGTTCTTC	CASTTYTQTVRTNEQFF
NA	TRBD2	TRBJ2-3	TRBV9	TGTGCCAGCGGGAAAACTAGCGGGAGTAAAGATACGCAGTATTTT	CASGKTSGSKDTQYF
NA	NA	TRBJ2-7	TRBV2	TGTGCCAGCAGTAAGGGACCGACCCTTTCCTACGAGCAGTACTTC	CASSKGPTLSYEQYF
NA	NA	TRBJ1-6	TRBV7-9	TGTGCCAGCAGCTTAGACTTCCTTTCACCCCTCCACTTT	CASSLDFLSPLHF
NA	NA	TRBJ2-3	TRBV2	TGTGCCAGCAGGACAGGCGATTCTAGCACAGATACGCAGTATTTT	CASRTGDSSTDTQYF